The 10 T cell receptor beta chains below were found in one sample sequenced in a study of blood T cell repertoires in COVID-19 (dated by TCRdb to about 2020). The library was built by means of the immunoSEQ multiplex PCR assay. Not all clones reach the TCRdb copy of this immuneACCESS table, which keeps in-frame sequences only. Checked studies attribute under half of the gap to unresolved V genes and leave the rest unexplained. For this sample there are around 200,000 clones; approximately 85% appear just once. The ten most abundant clones make up 5.6% of the sample. Sequencing was carried out using PBMCs or T cells enriched from blood (not recorded which). Source of these receptors: a man aged 40-55 years with acute COVID-19.

For this clone: Different DNA sequences within this sample yield the same CDR3. The chain couples TRBV9 to TRBJ2-1; D might be TRBD2 (6 bases). The germline V and J ends were trimmed by 1 base and 4 bases, with 9 bases remaining between them. This CDR3 spans 14 amino acids. Looked up from germline, CDR1 is SGDLS and CDR2 is YYNGEE. In nucleotides, the CDR3 is TGTGCCAGCAGCGTACCCGGGGGTTACAATGAGCAGTTCTTC. Protein sequence: CASSVPGGYNEQFF.

The chain joins TRBV28 to TRBJ2-3; a possible D gene is TRBD2 (6 bases). V lost 2 bases and J 2 bases, leaving 11 bases between the germline ends. This CDR3 is built from 15 residues. The germline gives CDR1 MDHEN, CDR2 SYDVKM. As DNA, the CDR3 is TGTGCCAGCAGTTTAGCTAGCGCTTACACAGATACGCAGTATTTT. It encodes CASSLASAYTDTQYF.

The chain recombines TRBV30 with TRBJ2-1; D is ambiguous. This CDR3 region has 13 residues. The V end was cut by 1 base, the J end by 8 bases, with 12 bases between. From germline, CDR1 is GTSNPN and CDR2 SVGIG (reference sequence). The chain's CDR3 is CAWSGGPRDEQFF. In nucleotides, the CDR3 is TGTGCCTGGAGTGGTGGCCCCCGGGATGAGCAGTTCTTC.

The CDR3 loop is CASSARTSGFTDTQYF. Written as DNA, the CDR3 is TGTGCCAGCAGTGCACGGACTAGCGGCTTCACAGATACGCAGTATTTT. The chain is built from TRBV25-1 and TRBJ2-3; 10 bases align to TRBD2. The V segment lost 4 bases and the J segment 2 bases; nucleotides outside the gene matches: 6. The CDR3 runs to 16 residues. CDR1 is MGHDK, CDR2 SYGVNS, per germline.

The V and J genes are TRBV7-9 and TRBJ2-2, with D perhaps matching TRBD2 (5 bases). This CDR3 contains 14 residues. Germline loops: CDR1 SEHNR, CDR2 FQNEAQ (reference sequence). V lost 5 bases and J lost 4, with 11 bases in between. CDR3 nucleotides: TGTGCCAGCAGCCGGCTCCGGGGCACCGGGGAGCTGTTTTTT. Its translation: CASSRLRGTGELFF.

Only a few counts were recorded for this clone. The chain has TRBV15 and TRBJ2-2, with D tentatively TRBD2 (7 bases). Germline assignment: CDR1 LNHNV and CDR2 YYDKDF (reference sequence). The CDR3 has 14 residues. Trimming stripped 5 bases from V and 3 bases from J, with 10 bases between. CDR3 residues: CATSGGAYTGELFF. The CDR3 DNA reads TGTGCCACCAGCGGGGGGGCTTACACCGGGGAGCTGTTTTTT.

The chain links TRBV18 to TRBJ1-6; TRBD1 agrees at 8 bases. V was clipped by 1 base and J by 12 bases; unmatched bases: 5. The CDR3 is 14 amino acids. CDR1 is KGHSH, CDR2 LQKENI, per germline. The CDR3 DNA follows: TGTGCCAGCTCACCACAAAGGACAGGGCAACCCCTCCACTTT. Its translation is CASSPQRTGQPLHF.

The J gene is TRBJ2-1, the V gene TRBV6-1; TRBD2 aligns across 8 bases. CDR3 length: 15 residues. Germline V CDR1 and CDR2: MNHNS, SASEGT. V lost 3 bases, J lost 8 bases, and 9 bases stayed unmatched. CDR3 in amino acids: CASSDPPNGRDEQFF. The CDR3 DNA reads as TGTGCCAGCAGTGACCCCCCCAACGGGAGGGATGAGCAGTTCTTC.

V gene TRBV9 combines with J gene TRBJ1-2, with TRBD1 as a possible D gene (6 bases). V was pared by 0 bases and J by 3 bases, with 15 bases between. Germline V gene lookup returns CDR1 SGDLS and CDR2 YYNGEE. CDR3 length: 16 amino acids. CDR3 nucleotides: TGTGCCAGCAGCGTAGGAGGGGGACAAGCGGACTATGGCTACACCTTC. The encoded protein is CASSVGGGQADYGYTF.

This clone was counted a few times. The genes are TRBV19 and TRBJ2-3; 8 bases are shared with TRBD2. CDR1 and CDR2 from the germline V gene are LNHDA and SQIVND (reference sequence). The CDR3 totals 20 residues. V was clipped by 3 bases and J by 3 bases; unmatched bases: 20. CDR3 bases: TGTGCCAGTAGTATGGCCCCGGGTGGTAGCGGGACTTCAGCAACAGATACGCAGTATTTT. This encodes CASSMAPGGSGTSATDTQYF. Looking up the rest from reference TRBV19 and TRBJ2-3 gives the full variable domain: DGGITQSPKYLFRKEGQNVTLSCEQNLNHDAMYWYRQDPGQGLRLIYYSQIVNDFQKGDIAEGYSVSREKKESFPLTVTSAQKNPTAFYLCASSMAPGGSGTSATDTQYFGPGTRLTVL.